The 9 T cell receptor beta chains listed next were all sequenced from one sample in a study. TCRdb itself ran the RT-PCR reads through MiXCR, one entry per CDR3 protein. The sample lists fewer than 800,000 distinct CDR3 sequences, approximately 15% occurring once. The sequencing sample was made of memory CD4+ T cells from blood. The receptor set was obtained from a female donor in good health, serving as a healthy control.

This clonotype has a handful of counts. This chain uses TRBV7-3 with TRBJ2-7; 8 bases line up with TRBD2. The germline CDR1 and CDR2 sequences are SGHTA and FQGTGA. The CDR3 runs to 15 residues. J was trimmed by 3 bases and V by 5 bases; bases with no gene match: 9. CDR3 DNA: TGTGCCAGCAGCGCCGGGAGGGCAGGGTTCTACGAGCAGTACTTC. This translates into CASSAGRAGFYEQYF.

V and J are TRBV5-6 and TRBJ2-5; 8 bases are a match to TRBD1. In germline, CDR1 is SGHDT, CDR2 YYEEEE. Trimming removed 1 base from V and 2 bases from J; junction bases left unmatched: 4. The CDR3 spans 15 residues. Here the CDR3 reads CASSLFRGPQETQYF. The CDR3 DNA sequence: TGTGCCAGCAGCTTGTTCAGGGGGCCGCAAGAGACCCAGTACTTC.

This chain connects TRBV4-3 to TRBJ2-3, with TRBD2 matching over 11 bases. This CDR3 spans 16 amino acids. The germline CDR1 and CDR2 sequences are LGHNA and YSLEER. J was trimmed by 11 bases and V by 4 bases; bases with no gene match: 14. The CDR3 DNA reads TGCGCCAGCAGCCTCCTACTAGCGGGGGCCTCCCTCGAGCAGTATTTT. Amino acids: CASSLLLAGASLEQYF.

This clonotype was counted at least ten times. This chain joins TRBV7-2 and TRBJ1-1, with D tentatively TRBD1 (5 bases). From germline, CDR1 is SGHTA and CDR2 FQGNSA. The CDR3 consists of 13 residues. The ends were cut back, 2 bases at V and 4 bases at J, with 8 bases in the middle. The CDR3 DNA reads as TGTGCCAGCAGCTTATATGGGGGCACTGAAGCTTTCTTT. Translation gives CASSLYGGTEAFF.

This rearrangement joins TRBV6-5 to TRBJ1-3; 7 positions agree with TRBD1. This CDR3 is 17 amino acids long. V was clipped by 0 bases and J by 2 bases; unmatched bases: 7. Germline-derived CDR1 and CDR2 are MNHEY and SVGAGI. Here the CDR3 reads CASSYSGQLGPGNTIYF. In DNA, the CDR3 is TGTGCCAGCAGTTACTCGGGACAGCTGGGGCCTGGAAACACCATATATTTT.

CDR3 DNA sequence: TGCAGTGCCAAACCCCCTCCGGGGAGCTCCTACAATGAGCAGTTCTTC. Translating it yields CSAKPPPGSSYNEQFF. This rearrangement joins TRBV20-1 to TRBJ2-1; perhaps TRBD2 as D (5 bases). The V gene lost 6 bases and the J gene lost 0 bases, with 18 bases spanning the gap. Germline CDR1 and CDR2: DFQATT and SNEGSKA (reference sequence). CDR3 length equals 16 residues.

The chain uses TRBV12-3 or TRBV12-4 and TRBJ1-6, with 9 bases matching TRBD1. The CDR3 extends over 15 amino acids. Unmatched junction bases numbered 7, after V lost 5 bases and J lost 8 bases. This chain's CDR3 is CASSLQTGGDSPLHF. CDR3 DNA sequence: TGTGCCAGCAGTCTGCAGACAGGGGGGGATTCACCCCTCCACTTT.

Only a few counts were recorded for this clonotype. DNA of the CDR3: TGTGCCACCAGCCCACGACTAGCGGGAGTAAGCGGGGAGCTGTTTTTT. Encoded protein: CATSPRLAGVSGELFF. V usage is TRBV15 and J usage is TRBJ2-2, with 12 bases aligning to TRBD2. Germline V lookup: CDR1 LNHNV, CDR2 YYDKDF (reference sequence). There are 16 residues in the CDR3. V shed 5 bases and J 7 bases; nucleotides not matched to a gene: 8.

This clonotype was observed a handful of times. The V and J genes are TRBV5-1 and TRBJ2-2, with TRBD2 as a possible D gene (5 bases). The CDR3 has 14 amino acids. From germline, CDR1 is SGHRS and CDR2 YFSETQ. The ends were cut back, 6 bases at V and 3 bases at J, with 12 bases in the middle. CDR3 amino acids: CASKEDSDTGELFF. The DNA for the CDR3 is TGCGCCAGCAAGGAGGACTCCGACACCGGGGAGCTGTTTTTT.